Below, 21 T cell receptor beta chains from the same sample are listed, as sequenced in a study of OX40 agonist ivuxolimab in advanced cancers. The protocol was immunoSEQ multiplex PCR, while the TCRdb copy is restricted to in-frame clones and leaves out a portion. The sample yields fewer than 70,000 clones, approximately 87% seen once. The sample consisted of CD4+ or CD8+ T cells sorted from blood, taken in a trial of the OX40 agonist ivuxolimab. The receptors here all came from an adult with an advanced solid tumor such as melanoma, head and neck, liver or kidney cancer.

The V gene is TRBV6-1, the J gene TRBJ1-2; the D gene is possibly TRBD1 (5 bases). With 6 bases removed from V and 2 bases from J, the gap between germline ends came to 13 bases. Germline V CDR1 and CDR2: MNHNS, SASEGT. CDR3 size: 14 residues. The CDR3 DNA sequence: TGTGCCAGCAGGGGAGGGGTCACAAACTATGGCTACACCTTC. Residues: CASRGGVTNYGYTF.

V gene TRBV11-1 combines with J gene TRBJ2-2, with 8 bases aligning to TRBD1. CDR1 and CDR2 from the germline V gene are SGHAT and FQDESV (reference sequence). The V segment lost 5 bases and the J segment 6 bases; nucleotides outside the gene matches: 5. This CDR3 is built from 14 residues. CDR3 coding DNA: TGTGCCAGCAGCCAGGACAGGGTCGCCGGGGAGCTGTTTTTT. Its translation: CASSQDRVAGELFF. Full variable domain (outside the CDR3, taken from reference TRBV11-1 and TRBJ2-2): EAEVAQSPRYKITEKSQAVAFWCDPISGHATLYWYRQILGQGPELLVQFQDESVVDDSQLPKDRFSAERLKGVDSTLKIQPAELGDSAMYLCASSQDRVAGELFFGEGSRLTVL.

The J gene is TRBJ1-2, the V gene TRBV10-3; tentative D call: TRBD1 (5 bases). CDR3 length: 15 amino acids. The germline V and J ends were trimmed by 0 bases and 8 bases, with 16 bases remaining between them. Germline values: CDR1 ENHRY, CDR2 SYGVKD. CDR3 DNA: TGTGCCATCAGTGAGTCCGGGCCCGGGGCGCTAGGCTACACCTTC. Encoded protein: CAISESGPGALGYTF.

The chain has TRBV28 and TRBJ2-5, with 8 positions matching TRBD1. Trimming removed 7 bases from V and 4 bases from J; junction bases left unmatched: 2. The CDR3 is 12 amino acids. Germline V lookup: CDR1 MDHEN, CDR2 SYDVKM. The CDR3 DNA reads TGTGCCAGCATCGGACAGGGAGAGACCCAGTACTTC. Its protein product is CASIGQGETQYF.

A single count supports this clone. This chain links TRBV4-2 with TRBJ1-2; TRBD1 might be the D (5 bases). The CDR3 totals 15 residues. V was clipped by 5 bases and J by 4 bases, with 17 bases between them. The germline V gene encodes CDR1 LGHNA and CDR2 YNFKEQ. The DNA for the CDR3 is TGTGCCAGCAGCTCCCCAGGGATCGGTCGCTATGGCTACACCTTC. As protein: CASSSPGIGRYGYTF.

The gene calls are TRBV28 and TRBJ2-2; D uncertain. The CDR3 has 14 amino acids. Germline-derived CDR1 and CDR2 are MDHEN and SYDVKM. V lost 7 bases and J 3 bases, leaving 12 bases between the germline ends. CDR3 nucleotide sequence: TGTGCCAGCACCCTGTATATCGACACCGGGGAGCTGTTTTTT. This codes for CASTLYIDTGELFF.

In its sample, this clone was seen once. In DNA form, the CDR3 reads TGTGCCAGCAGCTTAGGCGGTGGGGGTCTAGTCACCGGGGAGCTGTTTTTT. This codes for CASSLGGGGLVTGELFF. The rearrangement links TRBV7-2 to TRBJ2-2, with D perhaps TRBD1 or TRBD2 (5 bases each). The CDR3 totals 17 residues. V was trimmed by 1 base and J by 4 bases, leaving 16 bases between them. Germline V lookup: CDR1 SGHTA, CDR2 FQGNSA. Full variable domain (outside the CDR3, taken from reference TRBV7-2 and TRBJ2-2): GAGVSQSPSNKVTEKGKDVELRCDPISGHTALYWYRQSLGQGLEFLIYFQGNSAPDKSGLPSDRFSAERTGGSVSTLTIQRTQQEDSAVYLCASSLGGGGLVTGELFFGEGSRLTVL.

The chain's CDR3 is CASSDGGAPNTQYF. CDR3 nucleotides: TGTGCCAGCAGTGATGGGGGGGCGCCCAATACGCAGTATTTT. V usage is TRBV6-1 and J usage is TRBJ2-3; the D gene is possibly TRBD2 (7 bases). Trimming cost V 3 bases and J 7 bases, with 14 bases left between them. CDR3 length: 14 amino acids. The germline V gene encodes CDR1 MNHNS and CDR2 SASEGT.

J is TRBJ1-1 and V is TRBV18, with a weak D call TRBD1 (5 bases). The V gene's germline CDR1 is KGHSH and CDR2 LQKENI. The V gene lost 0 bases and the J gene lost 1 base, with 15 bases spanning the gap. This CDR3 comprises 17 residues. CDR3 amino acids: CASSPPGGTQANTEAFF. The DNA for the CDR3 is TGTGCCAGCTCACCACCGGGTGGGACCCAGGCGAACACTGAAGCTTTCTTT.

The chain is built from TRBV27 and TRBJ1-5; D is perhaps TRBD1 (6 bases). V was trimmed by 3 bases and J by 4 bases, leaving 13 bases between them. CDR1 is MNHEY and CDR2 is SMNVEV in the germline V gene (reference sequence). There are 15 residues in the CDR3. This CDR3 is CASSLGGLWNQPQHF. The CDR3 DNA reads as TGTGCCAGCAGTTTGGGGGGGCTGTGGAATCAGCCCCAGCATTTT.

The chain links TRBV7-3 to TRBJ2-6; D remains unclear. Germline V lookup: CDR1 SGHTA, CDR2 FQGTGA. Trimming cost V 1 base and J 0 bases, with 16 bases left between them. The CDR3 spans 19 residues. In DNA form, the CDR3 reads TGTGCCAGCAGCTTAAACGGCATCGCCCCTCTCTCTGGGGCCAACGTCCTGACTTTC. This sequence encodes CASSLNGIAPLSGANVLTF.

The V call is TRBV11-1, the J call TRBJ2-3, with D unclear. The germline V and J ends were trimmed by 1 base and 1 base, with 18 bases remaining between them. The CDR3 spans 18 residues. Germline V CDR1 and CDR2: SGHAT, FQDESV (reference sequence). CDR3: CASSLDGVRDTGTDTQYF. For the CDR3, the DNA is TGTGCCAGCAGCTTAGACGGTGTCCGAGACACTGGCACAGATACGCAGTATTTT.

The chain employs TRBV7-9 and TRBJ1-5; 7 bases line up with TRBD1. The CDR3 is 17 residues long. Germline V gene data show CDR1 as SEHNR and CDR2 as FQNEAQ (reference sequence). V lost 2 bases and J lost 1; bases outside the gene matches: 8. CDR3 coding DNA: TGTGCCAGCAGCTTATCCAACAGGGGAGGGAGCAATCAGCCCCAGCATTTT. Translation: CASSLSNRGGSNQPQHF.

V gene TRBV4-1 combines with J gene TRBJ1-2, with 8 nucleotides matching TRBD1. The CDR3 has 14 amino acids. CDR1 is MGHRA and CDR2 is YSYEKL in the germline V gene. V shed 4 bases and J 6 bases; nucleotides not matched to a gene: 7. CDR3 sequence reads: CASSPQDRADGYTF. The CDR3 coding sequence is TGCGCCAGCAGCCCTCAGGACAGGGCGGATGGCTACACCTTC.

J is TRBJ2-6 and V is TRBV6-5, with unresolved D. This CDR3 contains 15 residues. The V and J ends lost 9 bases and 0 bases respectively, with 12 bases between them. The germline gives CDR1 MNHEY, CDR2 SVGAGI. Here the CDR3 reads CASGRVNSGANVLTF. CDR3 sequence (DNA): TGTGCCAGTGGACGGGTAAACTCTGGGGCCAACGTCCTGACTTTC.

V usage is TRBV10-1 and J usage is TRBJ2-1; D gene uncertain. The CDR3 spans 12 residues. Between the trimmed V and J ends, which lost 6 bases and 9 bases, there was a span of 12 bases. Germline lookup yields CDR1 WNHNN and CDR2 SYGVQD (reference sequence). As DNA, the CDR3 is TGCGCCAGCAGGGAATCCAGGAGTGAGCAGTTCTTC. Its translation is CASRESRSEQFF.

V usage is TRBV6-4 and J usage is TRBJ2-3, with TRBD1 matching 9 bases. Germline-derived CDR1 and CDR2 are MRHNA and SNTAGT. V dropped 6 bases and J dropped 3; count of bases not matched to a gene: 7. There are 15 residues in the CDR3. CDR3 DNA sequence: TGTGCCAGCAGCGGACAGGGGTTAGGAACAGATACGCAGTATTTT. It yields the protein CASSGQGLGTDTQYF.

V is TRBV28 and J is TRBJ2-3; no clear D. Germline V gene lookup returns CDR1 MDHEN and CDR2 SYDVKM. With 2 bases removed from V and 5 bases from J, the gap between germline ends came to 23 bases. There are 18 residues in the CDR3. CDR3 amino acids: CASSLIGSGRPHGDTQYF. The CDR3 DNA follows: TGTGCCAGCAGTTTAATCGGGTCGGGCAGGCCCCACGGAGATACGCAGTATTTT.

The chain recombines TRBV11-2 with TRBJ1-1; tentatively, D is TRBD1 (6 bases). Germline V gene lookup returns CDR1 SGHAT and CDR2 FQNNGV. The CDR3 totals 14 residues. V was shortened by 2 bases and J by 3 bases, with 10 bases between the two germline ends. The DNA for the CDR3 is TGTGCCAGCAGCTTACAGGGGCGATACACTGAAGCTTTCTTT. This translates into CASSLQGRYTEAFF. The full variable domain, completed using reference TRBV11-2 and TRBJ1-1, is EAGVAQSPRYKIIEKRQSVAFWCNPISGHATLYWYQQILGQGPKLLIQFQNNGVVDDSQLPKDRFSAERLKGVDSTLKIQPAKLEDSAVYLCASSLQGRYTEAFFGQGTRLTVV.

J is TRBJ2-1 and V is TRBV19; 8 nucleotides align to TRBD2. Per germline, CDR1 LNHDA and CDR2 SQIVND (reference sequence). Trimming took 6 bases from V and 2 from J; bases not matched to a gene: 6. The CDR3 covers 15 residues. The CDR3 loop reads CASRRSGGTYNEQFF. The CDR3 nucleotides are TGTGCCAGTAGGCGCAGCGGGGGAACCTACAATGAGCAGTTCTTC.

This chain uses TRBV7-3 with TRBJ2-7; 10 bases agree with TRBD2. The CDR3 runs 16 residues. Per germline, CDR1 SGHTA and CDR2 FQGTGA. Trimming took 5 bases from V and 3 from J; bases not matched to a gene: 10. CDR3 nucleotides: TGTGCCAGCAGCCCTCAAGCGGGGGGGCCGGGCTACGAGCAGTACTTC. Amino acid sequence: CASSPQAGGPGYEQYF.